This TCR beta chain was obtained from a study of shared clonotypes between healthy human individuals. It was at deep level that the assay was run. The table came from immunoSEQ multiplex PCR; TCRdb's copy has only in-frame clones and leaves some out. The sample includes 2,500,000 or so clones, 90% to 95% seen only once; the top ten take 0.11% to 0.15%. V was shortened by 0 bases and J by 0 bases, with 9 bases between the two germline ends. Germline V lookup: CDR1 LGHNA, CDR2 YSLEER. The CDR3 runs to 16 residues. Material for sequencing was naive CD4+ T cells sorted from blood. Subset specified: CD45RA+ positively selected. The rearrangement joins TRBV4-3 to TRBJ1-5, with D unresolved. This sequence was found in a man aged 18-30 years in good health. CDR3 amino acids: CASSQDRDYSNQPQHF. CDR3 coding DNA: TGCGCCAGCAGCCAAGATAGGGATTATAGCAATCAGCCCCAGCATTTT.